Listed below are T cell receptor beta chains from one sample, sequenced in a study of T cell clonotyping in hematopoietic cell transplantation. Data came from immunoSEQ multiplex PCR; TCRdb stores just in-frame clones and leaves some out. The table records about 5,400 clones, around 71% of them present only once. Specimen: PBMCs, collected 180 days after allogeneic stem cell transplant. These receptors were collected from a male patient aged 45-60 years who had an allogeneic stem cell transplant from an unrelated donor, so the T cells may come from the graft donor. Some clones in this sample may be carry-over from other donors' samples. CDR3s include the opening cysteine and the closing phenylalanine or tryptophan. Fields, in order: J gene, clone size, V gene, D gene, CDR3 protein, CDR3 DNA. The D gene is left open where the match is weak. Clone size, where shown, is once, few, many, or a class for clones that have expanded.

>TRBJ2-7|NA|TRBV5-8|TRBD2
CASSFSGTSAYYEQYF
TGTGCCAGCAGCTTCTCCGGGACTAGCGCGTACTACGAGCAGTACTTC
>TRBJ2-7|NA|TRBV5-1|TRBD2
CASSVGTSGGPSGEQYF
TGCGCCAGCAGCGTCGGGACTAGCGGGGGTCCCTCAGGGGAGCAGTACTTC
>TRBJ2-7|NA|TRBV27|NA
CASSIRTFYEQYF
TGTGCCAGCAGTATCCGGACATTTTACGAGCAGTACTTC
>TRBJ2-3|NA|TRBV13|NA
CASSLFSRGTTDTQYF
TGTGCCAGCAGCTTATTTTCACGGGGAACGACAGATACGCAGTATTTT
>TRBJ2-7|NA|TRBV30|TRBD2
CAWSVLGGTYEQYF
TGTGCCTGGAGTGTACTCGGGGGGACCTACGAGCAGTACTTC
>TRBJ1-1|few|TRBV5-1|NA
CASSPQGGSNEAFF
TGCGCCAGCAGCCCCCAAGGGGGTTCTAATGAAGCTTTCTTT
>TRBJ2-3|NA|TRBV19|NA
CASSMSGVTDTQYF
TGTGCCAGTAGTATGTCGGGAGTCACAGATACGCAGTATTTT
>TRBJ1-2|NA|TRBV18|NA
CASSPTWLEVSYGYTF
TGTGCCAGCTCACCCACATGGTTGGAGGTCTCATATGGCTACACCTTC
>TRBJ2-1|NA|TRBV2|NA
CASSAGQPNNEQFF
TGTGCCAGCAGTGCAGGACAGCCAAATAATGAGCAGTTCTTC
>TRBJ2-7|NA|TRBV28|TRBD1
CASRGTASSYEQYF
TGTGCCAGCAGGGGGACAGCTTCTTCCTACGAGCAGTACTTC
>TRBJ2-3|few|TRBV7-3|NA
CASSPYDTDTQYF
TGTGCCAGCAGCCCTTATGACACAGATACGCAGTATTTT
>TRBJ2-1|few|TRBV5-1|TRBD2
CASSPTGSGEYNEQFF
TGCGCCAGCAGCCCCACAGGAAGCGGGGAATACAATGAGCAGTTCTTC
>TRBJ1-4|NA|TRBV29-1|NA
CSAEGRANEKLFF
TGCAGCGCAGAGGGACGGGCTAATGAAAAACTGTTTTTT
>TRBJ1-2|large|TRBV5-6|NA
CASSFLNGYHSGYTF
TGTGCCAGCAGCTTCCTTAATGGTTACCACTCTGGCTACACCTTC
>TRBJ1-1|NA|TRBV28|NA
CASSSGQNTEAFF
TGTGCCAGCAGTTCAGGTCAGAACACTGAAGCTTTCTTT
>TRBJ1-1|NA|TRBV13|NA
CASRTKGGLNTEAFF
TGTGCCAGCAGGACGAAAGGGGGACTGAACACTGAAGCTTTCTTT
>TRBJ2-3|few|TRBV4-3|TRBD2
CASSQLPTRLAGRTDTQYF
TGCGCCAGCAGCCAACTCCCGACCAGACTAGCGGGGCGCACAGATACGCAGTATTTT
>TRBJ1-2|NA|TRBV9|TRBD1
CASSVGDREGYGYTF
TGTGCCAGCAGCGTAGGAGACAGGGAAGGCTATGGCTACACCTTC
>TRBJ1-2|NA|TRBV6-6|NA
CASRAMAANYGYTF
TGTGCCAGCCGGGCTATGGCAGCTAACTATGGCTACACCTTC
>TRBJ1-1|NA|TRBV30|NA
CAWSVLGAVNTEAFF
TGTGCCTGGAGTGTACTCGGGGCAGTGAACACTGAAGCTTTCTTT
>TRBJ1-4|large|TRBV11-2|TRBD1
CASSHNRGRNNEKLFF
TGTGCCAGCAGCCACAACAGGGGGCGGAATAATGAAAAACTGTTTTTT
>TRBJ2-5|NA|TRBV19|TRBD1
CASSGTGGIKIYQETQYF
TGTGCCAGTTCGGGGACAGGGGGCATCAAGATCTATCAAGAGACCCAGTACTTC
>TRBJ2-5|NA|TRBV9|NA
CASSVSGTGAGRTQYF
TGTGCCAGCAGCGTATCGGGGACCGGGGCCGGGAGGACCCAGTACTTC
>TRBJ1-2|few|TRBV10-3|TRBD1
CATNRGDGYTF
TGTGCCACGAACAGGGGGGATGGCTACACCTTC
>TRBJ1-2|NA|TRBV9|NA
CASSVEGSRNYGYTF
TGTGCCAGCAGCGTAGAGGGCAGTAGAAACTATGGCTACACCTTC
>TRBJ1-5|NA|TRBV29-1|NA
CSVSVGRVDQPQHF
TGCAGCGTTTCAGTGGGCAGGGTGGATCAGCCCCAGCATTTT
>TRBJ1-1|NA|TRBV29-1|NA
CSVRPPPKNTEAFF
TGCAGCGTGCGGCCGCCCCCTAAGAACACTGAAGCTTTCTTT